The clone carrying this T cell receptor (beta chain) was found many times. Antigen specificity is unknown. MiXCR, applied by TCRdb to the RT-PCR reads, yields one record per CDR3 protein. Among about 500,000 distinct CDR3 sequences, about 17% were seen once, and the ten largest hold roughly 3%. These data originate in a study of response to subunit inactivated influenza vaccine. Findings of the study overall: With each seasonal influenza vaccination, the authors suggested, few new T cells are recruited.

This material consisted of CD4+ T cells sorted from PBMCs, taken roughly 24 months after vaccination. This clonotype was sampled from a man aged 50-75 years who received an inactivated influenza vaccine.

The CDR3 bases are TGCAGTGCTGATATTAGGGGCTCGGGCACAGATACGCAGTATTTT. Translated, it gives CSADIRGSGTDTQYF. V and J are TRBV20-1 and TRBJ2-3; D is possibly TRBD1 (5 bases). CDR3 size: 15 residues. The germline V and J ends were trimmed by 5 bases and 1 base, with 16 bases remaining between them. The germline gives CDR1 DFQATT, CDR2 SNEGSKA (reference sequence).